This T cell receptor beta chain is from a study of T-cell memory formation after mild COVID-19. Broader study findings: Researchers report contracting CD4+ clones mostly in CM and EM, with CD8+ clones in EMRA. Nothing showed for sure that second-wave clones peaking on day 37 were SARS-CoV-2 specific.

Sample barcodes and UMIs were carried by the TCR alpha and TCR beta cDNA libraries that 5'RACE generated with constant-segment primers. TCRdb called the 5' RACE reads again in MiXCR, with one record for every CDR3 protein. The sample includes some 320,000 distinct CDR3 sequences, approximately 15% of them seen just once. This clonotype was recorded many times. Its antigen is unknown. The sample comprised PBMCs or a T cell subset sorted from them (not recorded which). This sequence was found in a man between 18 and 29 years old who had mild COVID-19 (a few samples of this study predate the infection). Cell type and time point are not known.

The CDR3 loop reads CASSLYGTEQYF. The CDR3 DNA sequence: TGCGCCAGCAGCTTATACGGGACCGAGCAGTACTTC. The rearrangement joins TRBV5-1 to TRBJ2-7; the D gene could be TRBD1 or TRBD2 (5 bases each). CDR1 is SGHRS, CDR2 YFSETQ, per germline. CDR3 length: 12 amino acids. V was clipped by 2 bases and J by 6 bases, with 9 bases between them.